The sequence of this T cell receptor beta chain was determined in a study of post-analysis software for immune sequencing data (dated by TCRdb to between 2014 and 2016). About the full investigation: The recorded disease courses included relapsing-remitting, secondary progressive and progressive-relapsing multiple sclerosis, and some patients had no subtype annotation. The multiple sclerosis patient repertoires were compared with under 13 previously published healthy control repertoires from donors aged about 6 to 26 years. A subset of samples was prepared in parallel using single-end sample barcoding, then pooled and co-amplified after Illumina adapter ligation. What the study reported, not specific to this receptor: Normalized Chao1 diversity was significantly lower in multiple sclerosis patients than controls, suggesting substantial peripheral T-cell clonal expansion. Direct clustering with F measure revealed strong co-clustering of samples prepared in the same batch, which led to a batch-effect correction. Significantly higher frequencies in patients than in controls were found for a few TRBV segments, including TRBV5-6, TRBV5-1 and TRBV20-1. The control group was slightly older than the multiple sclerosis patient group.

The library was produced with PCR. TCRdb shows the sequencer as Illumina HiSeq 2500. To reduce PCR and sequencing biases, unique molecular identifiers were built into the TCR beta cDNA libraries. Roughly 500,000 cDNA molecules were obtained for every 1 to 10 million input T cells, so each molecule roughly corresponded to one T cell. The patient libraries were prepared and sequenced with the same protocol used for the earlier healthy control dataset. Samples belonging to the same batch were prepared together, multiplexed and sequenced on a shared HiSeq lane. Per the source publication's procedure: Raw barcoded reads were processed with MIGEC, and single-read molecular identifier groups were discarded before consensus assembly and CDR3 extraction. Clonotype tables were post-analysed with VDJtools, and diversity was normalized by down-sampling all datasets to the smallest sample size. To correct batch-related cross-sample contamination, repertoire overlap clustering matched CDR3 amino acid sequences but not nucleotide sequences. TCRdb reprocessing: public reads trimmed at Q25 with fastp, clones called with MiXCR, in-frame beta chains kept. Under each unique CDR3 protein, matching rows form one entry showing the most common genes and DNA. Clone size and V and J calls follow TCRdb, not the original study. This sample lists fewer than 850,000 distinct CDR3 sequences; just under 30% were detected once. The top ten constitute around 0.56% of the sample.

Per the germline V gene, MDHEN is the CDR1 and SYDVKM is the CDR2. Reading from cysteine to phenylalanine, the CDR3 counts 15 amino acids. This entry keeps only the CDR3 DNA: 45 bases, framed from base 1. V is trimmed back by 3 bases and J by 6 bases, and the junction contains 7 bases that no gene match accounts for. This clonotype was recorded at least ten times. Its specific antigen is unknown. No per-base quality is available; no much larger clone lies one base away. To demonstrate the VDJtools post-analysis software, the study profiled TCR beta repertoires from the peripheral blood of about a dozen young patients with multiple sclerosis. Multiple sclerosis patients were children and adolescents aged roughly 6 to 17 years.

Sequences were obtained from blood. This receptor was taken from a girl under 18 with multiple sclerosis. The sequence joins TRBV28 to TRBJ2-3; 9 central nucleotides agree with TRBD1. The sequenced DNA is TGTGCCAGCAGTTTTCCGGGACAGGGAGGCGATACGCAGTATTTT. This yields the protein CASSFPGQGGDTQYF.